The rows below give T cell receptor beta chains drawn from one sample of a study of PD-1 blockade in classical Hodgkin lymphoma. Measured with immunoSEQ multiplex PCR; TCRdb has only the in-frame clones, and not every one. Among 20,000 to 25,000 clones listed, over 65% were seen once. The sample was peripheral blood mononuclear cells (PBMCs), taken before the fourth cycle of nivolumab. All receptors derive from a human donor with classical Hodgkin lymphoma. Each CDR3 is given without its conserved first and last residue. A D gene is named only where the DNA matches it firmly.

j_call d_call v_call cdr3_aa
TRBJ1-2 . TRBV28 ASSLDRYGYT
TRBJ2-1 TRBD2 TRBV11-1 ASSPTSGEYNEQF
TRBJ2-1 . TRBV20-1 SARAGNEQF
TRBJ1-1 . TRBV9 ASSVARDPTF
TRBJ1-2 . TRBV9 ASSVVSYGYT
TRBJ2-1 TRBD2 TRBV5-6 ASSLGLAGRNEQF
TRBJ2-1 . TRBV18 ASSPQAHEQF
TRBJ2-7 TRBD1 TRBV23-1 ASSPRTAGTGGRYEQY
TRBJ2-1 TRBD2 TRBV4-2 ASSQVGSGRGNEQF
TRBJ2-7 . TRBV7-9 ASSSDRISYEQY
TRBJ2-2 TRBD2 TRBV10-3 AIAPGLVVGTGELF
TRBJ1-2 TRBD1 TRBV6-5 ASTKGTVYGYT
. . TRBV7-7 ASSLALVGSSGELF
TRBJ2-7 TRBD1 TRBV27 ASRTGPGEQY
TRBJ2-1 . TRBV7-6 ASSLGGGASSYNEQF